This T cell receptor beta chain is drawn from a study of OX40 agonist ivuxolimab in advanced cancers. This table comes from immunoSEQ multiplex PCR, and its TCRdb copy is limited to in-frame clones, with some not included. The table records more than 40,000 clones, 80% to 85% of them present only once. In germline, CDR1 is SEHNR, CDR2 FQNEAQ (reference sequence). The CDR3 loop spans 11 amino acids. V was cut by 2 bases and J by 4 bases, with 3 bases left in between. The source material was CD4+ or CD8+ T cells sorted from blood, sampled in a trial of the OX40 agonist ivuxolimab. V is TRBV7-9 and J is TRBJ2-7, with D unresolved. This clonotype was sampled from an adult with an advanced solid tumor such as melanoma, head and neck, liver or kidney cancer. CDR3 in DNA: TGTGCCAGCAGCTTATCTTACGAGCAGTACTTC. Translated, it gives CASSLSYEQYF.